These T cell receptor beta chains were read from a single sample in a study of early T cells in non-severe SARS-CoV-2 infection. Each CDR3 protein gets one entry after TCRdb re-called the 5' RACE reads with MiXCR. The data show 43,000 or so distinct CDR3 sequences, with roughly 4% seen just once and around 2.8% held by the top ten. The sequencing sample was made of whole blood. All receptors derive from an adult who was a healthcare worker with PCR-confirmed SARS-CoV-2 infection or an uninfected control (not recorded which). CDR3s include the opening cysteine and the closing phenylalanine or tryptophan. The D gene is left open where the match is weak. Clone sizes are given selectively: once, few, many, or a class where the clone is expanded.

D	V	J	size	length	CDR3	DNA
TRBD2	TRBV4-1	TRBJ2-1	NA	15	CASSSSGVPYNEQFF	TGCGCCAGCAGCTCAAGCGGGGTACCGTACAATGAGCAGTTCTTC
NA	TRBV19	TRBJ1-2	many	14	CASRLLGINYGYTF	TGTGCCAGTAGACTGCTGGGAATCAACTATGGCTACACCTTC
NA	TRBV29-1	TRBJ2-2	many	11	CSAHDTGELFF	TGCAGCGCCCATGACACCGGGGAGCTGTTTTTT
NA	TRBV7-9	TRBJ2-7	NA	17	CASSSSLTGDYIYEQYF	TGTGCCAGCAGCTCATCCCTGACAGGGGACTACATCTACGAGCAGTACTTC
TRBD2	TRBV20-1	TRBJ2-5	many	14	CSARVPAGVETQYF	TGCAGTGCTAGAGTCCCAGCGGGGGTAGAGACCCAGTACTTC
NA	TRBV5-1	TRBJ1-2	many	17	CASTPTPSEAGDYGYTF	TGCGCCAGCACCCCGACCCCGAGCGAGGCCGGTGACTATGGCTACACCTTC
TRBD2	TRBV28	TRBJ2-2	NA	16	CASSFTAGGHTGELFF	TGTGCCAGCAGTTTTACGGCGGGGGGCCACACCGGGGAGCTGTTTTTT
NA	TRBV30	TRBJ1-5	many	14	CAWSGRGGNQPQHF	TGTGCCTGGAGTGGACGGGGAGGCAATCAGCCCCAGCATTTT
TRBD2	TRBV18	TRBJ2-1	few	15	CASSSLGGTSDEQFF	TGTGCCAGCTCATCTCTTGGTGGGACTAGCGATGAGCAGTTCTTC
NA	TRBV14	TRBJ2-1	few	18	CASSFDRPATFKYNEQFF	TGTGCCAGCAGCTTCGACAGGCCGGCCACATTTAAATACAATGAGCAGTTCTTC
NA	TRBV18	TRBJ2-3	many	13	CASSPSGTNTQYF	TGTGCCAGCTCACCCTCAGGGACGAATACGCAGTATTTT
NA	TRBV19	TRBJ2-7	many	10	CASGSYEQYF	TGTGCCAGCGGGAGTTACGAGCAGTACTTC
NA	TRBV7-9	TRBJ2-5	few	15	CASSLASTGRETQYF	TGTGCCAGCAGCCTAGCAAGCACAGGGCGAGAGACCCAGTACTTC
NA	TRBV28	TRBJ2-3	many	16	CASSTVDYQSTDTQYF	TGTGCCAGCAGCACTGTGGACTACCAAAGCACAGATACGCAGTATTTT
TRBD2	TRBV11-3	TRBJ2-3	many	15	CASSLDEGTSHRWYF	TGTGCCAGCAGCTTAGATGAAGGGACTAGCCACCGGTGGTATTTT
NA	TRBV29-1	TRBJ2-1	many	15	CSVEGGFGNLREQFF	TGCAGCGTTGAAGGGGGCTTCGGCAATTTGCGTGAGCAGTTCTTC
NA	TRBV12-3/TRBV12-4	TRBJ2-5	NA	14	CASSSVGVGETQYF	TGTGCCAGCAGTTCGGTGGGAGTAGGAGAGACCCAGTACTTC
NA	TRBV7-9	TRBJ2-2	NA	15	CASSSTVRDTGELFF	TGTGCCAGCAGCTCAACTGTCAGGGACACCGGGGAGCTGTTTTTT
TRBD2	TRBV12-3/TRBV12-4	TRBJ2-3	many	14	CASSLGGDPDTQYF	TGTGCCAGCAGTTTGGGGGGGGACCCAGATACGCAGTATTTT
TRBD2	TRBV2	TRBJ2-7	many	13	CASRERGSYEQYF	TGTGCCAGCAGGGAGCGGGGGTCCTACGAGCAGTACTTC
NA	TRBV7-9	TRBJ2-5	few	12	CASSPSQETQYF	TGTGCCAGCAGCCCCAGCCAAGAGACCCAGTACTTC
NA	TRBV7-3	TRBJ2-1	many	13	CASSLNSEGEQFF	TGTGCCAGCAGCTTAAATTCCGAGGGTGAGCAGTTCTTC
NA	TRBV27	TRBJ1-5	many	15	CASSSTGRALMPQHF	TGTGCCAGCAGTTCAACGGGCAGAGCCCTAATGCCCCAGCATTTT
TRBD2	TRBV7-9	TRBJ2-3	few	16	CASLPAGGLSTDTQYF	TGTGCCAGTCTTCCGGCGGGAGGGCTCAGCACAGATACGCAGTATTTT
NA	TRBV6-6	TRBJ1-6	many	12	CASSLRNSPLHF	TGTGCCAGCAGTCTCCGTAATTCACCCCTCCACTTT
TRBD2	TRBV20-1	TRBJ2-3	NA	15	CSARVPAGGPDTQYF	TGCAGTGCTAGAGTCCCAGCGGGAGGACCAGATACGCAGTATTTT
TRBD1	TRBV29-1	TRBJ1-6	many	13	CSVLVGQGGPLHF	TGCAGCGTTTTGGTTGGACAGGGAGGACCCCTCCACTTT
NA	TRBV11-2	TRBJ2-3	many	15	CASHWDSRRTDTQYF	TGTGCCAGCCACTGGGACTCCCGCCGCACAGATACGCAGTATTTT
TRBD1	TRBV5-6	TRBJ2-7	many	15	CASSSAGTGRYEQYF	TGTGCCAGCAGCTCCGCCGGGACAGGACGCTACGAGCAGTACTTC
NA	TRBV7-2	TRBJ1-1	many	13	CASSIQMNTEAFF	TGTGCCAGCAGTATCCAGATGAACACTGAAGCTTTCTTT
NA	TRBV11-2	TRBJ2-3	many	17	CASSSYPIHYSTDTQYF	TGTGCCAGCAGCTCGTACCCTATTCACTACTCCACAGATACGCAGTATTTT
NA	TRBV18	TRBJ1-5	many	14	CASSPNESNQPQHF	TGTGCCAGCTCACCAAACGAATCCAATCAGCCCCAGCATTTT
NA	TRBV3-1	TRBJ2-1	few	9	CASSQVQFF	TGTGCCAGCAGCCAAGTGCAGTTCTTC
NA	TRBV7-2	TRBJ2-5	many	16	CASSLGGPGYQETQYF	TGTGCCAGCAGCTTAGGAGGTCCAGGCTACCAAGAGACCCAGTACTTC
TRBD1	TRBV14	TRBJ1-2	many	14	CASSSFRGNYGYTF	TGTGCCAGCAGCTCCTTCAGGGGGAACTATGGCTACACCTTC
TRBD1	TRBV5-1	TRBJ1-2	many	14	CASSGQGNNYGYTF	TGCGCCAGCAGCGGACAGGGGAACAACTATGGCTACACCTTC
NA	TRBV30	TRBJ2-5	many	15	CAWSGRGTFKETQYF	TGTGCCTGGAGTGGGCGTGGGACGTTTAAAGAGACCCAGTACTTC
TRBD2	TRBV6-2/TRBV6-3	TRBJ2-7	many	15	CASSILAGGLLEQYF	TGTGCCAGCAGTATACTAGCGGGGGGGCTTCTCGAGCAGTACTTC
TRBD2	TRBV6-1	TRBJ2-7	many	15	CASSEAGGYQYEQYF	TGTGCCAGCAGTGAAGCGGGGGGGTATCAGTACGAGCAGTACTTC
TRBD2	TRBV9	TRBJ2-2	few	16	CASSPSGTTNTGELFF	TGTGCCAGCAGCCCCAGTGGGACTACGAACACCGGGGAGCTGTTTTTT
TRBD1	TRBV5-1	TRBJ1-2	many	15	CASSLLPGTGEGYTF	TGCGCCAGCAGCTTGCTCCCCGGGACAGGGGAAGGCTACACCTTC
NA	TRBV29-1	TRBJ1-2	many	11	CSVEGYNGYTF	TGCAGCGTTGAGGGGTATAATGGCTACACCTTC
TRBD2	TRBV20-1	TRBJ2-1	many	19	CSAPTPGLAGGSSYNEQFF	TGCAGTGCTCCCACCCCGGGACTAGCGGGAGGGAGCTCCTACAATGAGCAGTTCTTC
NA	TRBV6-1	TRBJ1-5	NA	15	CASSAQYNGNQPQHF	TGTGCCAGCAGTGCTCAGTATAACGGCAATCAGCCCCAGCATTTT